Shown below are 17 T cell receptor beta chains from a single sample sequenced in a study of blood T cell repertoires in COVID-19. Assay used: immunoSEQ multiplex PCR; TCRdb lists only in-frame clones, some missing. The data hold about 240,000 clones, with 81% observed a single time. Material for sequencing was peripheral blood. The receptor source for this set is an elderly woman with COVID-19, enrolled during active disease.

The chain links TRBV28 to TRBJ1-5, with 7 nucleotides matching TRBD1. The CDR3 length is 14 residues. CDR1 MDHEN and CDR2 SYDVKM come from the germline V gene. The J segment lost 3 bases and the V segment lost 8 bases, leaving 7 bases of the junction unmatched. The CDR3 DNA follows: TGTGCCAGCCTCCAGGACAGGATCAATCAGCCCCAGCATTTT. Amino acid sequence: CASLQDRINQPQHF.

The rearrangement links TRBV4-1 to TRBJ1-2; weak D call: TRBD1 (5 bases). From germline, CDR1 is MGHRA and CDR2 YSYEKL. Trimming cost V 4 bases and J 6 bases, with 15 bases left between them. This CDR3 contains 14 residues. The CDR3 sequence: CASSLQGATNGYTF. Here the CDR3 DNA reads TGCGCCAGCAGCCTCCAGGGTGCCACGAATGGCTACACCTTC.

The CDR3 DNA reads as TGTGCCAGCAGGGGGACAGTACAAGAGACCCAGTACTTC. Translation gives CASRGTVQETQYF. The chain combines TRBV6-6 with TRBJ2-5, with 7 bases matching TRBD1. The V gene's germline CDR1 is MNHNY and CDR2 SVGAGI (reference sequence). The CDR3 extends over 13 amino acids. The ends lost 6 bases at V and 2 bases at J; junction bases unmatched: 3.

The gene calls are TRBV5-5 and TRBJ1-6; tentatively, D is TRBD1 (5 bases). Germline V gene sequence: CDR1 SGHKS, CDR2 YYEKEE (reference sequence). This CDR3 comprises 14 residues. The V end was cut by 2 bases, the J end by 7 bases, with 10 bases between. The CDR3 coding sequence is TGTGCCAGCAGCTTAGCAGGGTGGAATTCACCCCTCCACTTT. Its protein product is CASSLAGWNSPLHF.

This clone was observed a single time. This chain connects TRBV6-5 to TRBJ1-5; the match to TRBD1 covers 9 bases. Germline V lookup: CDR1 MNHEY, CDR2 SVGAGI. The CDR3 sequence is 15 residues long. V shed 7 bases and J 6 bases; nucleotides not matched to a gene: 10. CDR3 residues: CASNQQGALGQPQHF. DNA for the CDR3: TGTGCCAGCAATCAACAGGGGGCGCTCGGTCAGCCCCAGCATTTT.

The chain has TRBV18 and TRBJ1-1, with 8 bases identical to TRBD1. The CDR3 contains 13 residues. Per the germline V gene, CDR1 is KGHSH and CDR2 is LQKENI. Trimming took 5 bases from V and 6 from J; bases not matched to a gene: 5. The CDR3 sequence: CASSGQGTAEAFF. The CDR3 region has the DNA TGTGCCAGCTCAGGACAGGGTACGGCTGAAGCTTTCTTT.

The V call is TRBV10-3, the J call TRBJ2-5; 7 bases are a match to TRBD1. CDR1 ENHRY and CDR2 SYGVKD come from the germline V gene. This CDR3 is built from 12 residues. Trimming took 6 bases from V and 2 from J; bases not matched to a gene: 0. For the CDR3, the DNA is TGTGCCATCAGCAGGGGGCAAGAGACCCAGTACTTC. This gives the protein CAISRGQETQYF.

The chain has TRBV5-6 and TRBJ2-5; weak D call: TRBD2 (6 bases). Deletions cut 5 bases from V and 3 bases from J, with 11 bases between. The CDR3 totals 13 residues. Germline CDR1 is SGHDT and CDR2 is YYEEEE. The CDR3 sequence is CASRLRGKETQYF. CDR3 DNA sequence: TGTGCCAGCAGGTTACGGGGGAAAGAGACCCAGTACTTC.

This chain links TRBV20-1 with TRBJ1-6; 7 bases are shared with TRBD1. The germline gives CDR1 DFQATT, CDR2 SNEGSKA (reference sequence). Trimming removed 4 bases from V and 4 bases from J; junction bases left unmatched: 4. The CDR3 is made up of 14 amino acids. The CDR3: CSAIDRAYNSPLHF. Written as DNA, the CDR3 is TGCAGTGCTATTGACAGGGCTTATAATTCACCCCTCCACTTT.

The V call is TRBV18, the J call TRBJ1-5; D unresolved. The CDR3 extends over 13 amino acids. Between the trimmed V and J ends, which lost 3 bases and 7 bases, there was a span of 10 bases. Germline V lookup: CDR1 KGHSH, CDR2 LQKENI. CDR3 amino acids: CASSPTREQPQHF. The CDR3 coding sequence is TGTGCCAGCTCACCGACGCGGGAGCAGCCCCAGCATTTT.

A note on this clone: Distinct nucleotide sequences in the sample also encode this CDR3. The chain carries TRBV28 and TRBJ1-2, with no clear D. The CDR3 contains 10 residues. V was clipped by 8 bases and J by 8 bases, with 9 bases between them. Germline values: CDR1 MDHEN, CDR2 SYDVKM. The DNA for the CDR3 is TGTGCCAGCTCGCGGTACGGCTACACCTTC. Amino acid sequence: CASSRYGYTF.

V is TRBV19 and J is TRBJ1-2; 7 bases align to TRBD1. The germline V gene encodes CDR1 LNHDA and CDR2 SQIVND (reference sequence). This CDR3 region has 15 residues. J gave up 2 bases and V 3 bases, and 6 bases lay outside the gene matches. Here the CDR3 reads CASSIGRDSNYGYTF. DNA of the CDR3: TGTGCCAGTAGTATTGGACGGGACAGCAACTATGGCTACACCTTC.

The genes are TRBV29-1 and TRBJ1-2; TRBD1 agrees at 12 bases. Germline CDR1 reads SQVTM; CDR2 reads ANQGSEA. J lost 12 bases, V lost 0 bases, and 2 bases had no gene match. There are 12 residues in the CDR3. CDR3 loop: CSVEEGTGGNTF. Written as DNA, the CDR3 is TGCAGCGTTGAAGAGGGGACAGGGGGCAACACCTTC.

V is TRBV13 and J is TRBJ2-7; TRBD1 might be the D (6 bases). Between the trimmed V and J ends, which lost 4 bases and 7 bases, there was a span of 14 bases. Germline CDR1 PRHDT, CDR2 FYEKMQ (reference sequence). This CDR3 is built from 13 residues. CDR3 bases: TGTGCCAGCAGCTCCTGGACAGTCGGAGAGCAGTACTTC. This translates into CASSSWTVGEQYF.

V usage is TRBV5-1 and J usage is TRBJ1-1; D is possibly TRBD1 (5 bases). Trimming took off 4 bases at V and 1 base at J, with 11 bases between the two ends. Germline CDR1 is SGHRS and CDR2 is YFSETQ. The CDR3 totals 14 residues. The CDR3 nucleotides are TGCGCCAGCAGCCCGAGCGGGACGAACACTGAAGCTTTCTTT. It codes for CASSPSGTNTEAFF.

There are a few counts of this clone. The rearrangement uses TRBV5-6 and TRBJ2-7; D may be TRBD2 (6 bases). Trimming took 0 bases from V and 5 from J, leaving 9 bases between them. The germline CDR1 and CDR2 sequences are SGHDT and YYEEEE. The CDR3 loop spans 13 amino acids. CDR3 nucleotide sequence: TGTGCCAGCAGCTTGGGGAGGGGAAACGAGCAGTACTTC. Amino acids: CASSLGRGNEQYF.

The J gene is TRBJ2-4, the V gene TRBV19; no clear D. V gave up 2 bases and J gave up 4 bases, with 9 bases separating them. CDR1 LNHDA and CDR2 SQIVND come from the germline V gene (reference sequence). This CDR3 comprises 14 residues. CDR3 region: CASSITDRKNIQYF. The DNA of the CDR3 is TGTGCCAGTAGTATAACAGACCGGAAAAACATTCAGTACTTC.